Listed below are T cell receptor beta chains from one sample, sequenced in a study of CD8 T cells in Susac syndrome. TCRdb ran MiXCR on the immunoSEQ multiplex PCR reads and lists one entry per CDR3 protein. The sample records just under 95,000 distinct CDR3 sequences, 85% to 95% being singletons. The sequenced material came from CD4+ T cells from PBMCs. The receptors stem from a human donor with Susac syndrome. Each CDR3 is given with its conserved first and last residue. The D gene is left open where the match is weak. Clone size is stated in some rows and not others, as once, few, many or a class when expanded.

clone_size: -
j_call: TRBJ2-3
v_call: TRBV7-2
d_call: -
cdr3_nt: TGTGCCAGCACCCGGGACTTTGCAGATACGCAGTATTTT
cdr3_aa: CASTRDFADTQYF

clone_size: -
j_call: TRBJ1-1
v_call: TRBV4-1
d_call: -
cdr3_nt: TGCGCCAGCAGCCCCTTGAAGGCCACCGGGAACACTGAAGCTTTCTTT
cdr3_aa: CASSPLKATGNTEAFF

clone_size: once
j_call: TRBJ2-7
v_call: TRBV4-1
d_call: -
cdr3_nt: TGCGCCAGCAGCCAAGTCAGGGGCAAGCAGTACTTC
cdr3_aa: CASSQVRGKQYF

clone_size: -
j_call: TRBJ1-6
v_call: TRBV11-3
d_call: -
cdr3_nt: TGTGCCAGCAGCTTAGATGGGACAACTAATTCACCCCTCCACTTT
cdr3_aa: CASSLDGTTNSPLHF

clone_size: -
j_call: TRBJ2-5
v_call: TRBV12-3/TRBV12-4
d_call: -
cdr3_nt: TGTGCCAGCAGTTTTGGTAACGGCCAGAGTTTCCAAGAGACCCAGTACTTC
cdr3_aa: CASSFGNGQSFQETQYF

clone_size: -
j_call: TRBJ2-2
v_call: TRBV30
d_call: -
cdr3_nt: TGTGCCTGGAGTTTCGGGGGAGGCGGCGGGGAGCTGTTTTTT
cdr3_aa: CAWSFGGGGGELFF

clone_size: -
j_call: TRBJ1-5
v_call: TRBV20-1
d_call: -
cdr3_nt: TGCAGTGCTGCACAGGGAGTTAATCAGCCCCAGCATTTT
cdr3_aa: CSAAQGVNQPQHF

clone_size: -
j_call: TRBJ2-1
v_call: TRBV7-8
d_call: TRBD2
cdr3_nt: TGTGCCAGCAGCTCGGGGAGGGATGAGCAGTTCTTC
cdr3_aa: CASSSGRDEQFF

clone_size: -
j_call: TRBJ1-1
v_call: TRBV7-3
d_call: -
cdr3_nt: TGTGCCAGCAGCTCCGGGACTGAAAACACTGAAGCTTTCTTT
cdr3_aa: CASSSGTENTEAFF

clone_size: -
j_call: TRBJ2-1
v_call: TRBV12-3/TRBV12-4
d_call: -
cdr3_nt: TGTGCCAGCAGTGTTGACCCCCGGGGCTACAATGAGCAGTTCTTC
cdr3_aa: CASSVDPRGYNEQFF

clone_size: -
j_call: TRBJ2-7
v_call: TRBV7-9
d_call: -
cdr3_nt: TGTGCCAGCACCCAGGTGGGATCTTACGAGCAGTACTTC
cdr3_aa: CASTQVGSYEQYF

clone_size: -
j_call: TRBJ2-5
v_call: TRBV24-1
d_call: TRBD2
cdr3_nt: TGTGCCACCAGTGATCCTGGACTAGCGGGGCGTAAAGAGACCCAGTACTTC
cdr3_aa: CATSDPGLAGRKETQYF

clone_size: -
j_call: TRBJ1-3
v_call: TRBV28
d_call: -
cdr3_nt: TGTGCCAGCAAGCCAGGCCGCACATCTGGAAACACCATATATTTT
cdr3_aa: CASKPGRTSGNTIYF

clone_size: -
j_call: TRBJ2-1
v_call: TRBV19
d_call: TRBD1
cdr3_nt: TGTGCCAGTAGTCCGGGACAGGGGGCTGGGAATGAGCAGTTCTTC
cdr3_aa: CASSPGQGAGNEQFF

clone_size: -
j_call: TRBJ2-7
v_call: TRBV4-3
d_call: -
cdr3_nt: TGCGCCAGCAGCCGGGAGACTGGACAATACGAGCAGTACTTC
cdr3_aa: CASSRETGQYEQYF

clone_size: -
j_call: TRBJ2-7
v_call: TRBV29-1
d_call: -
cdr3_nt: TGCAGCGTCGACTGGGGGATATTAAACGAGCAGTACTTC
cdr3_aa: CSVDWGILNEQYF

clone_size: -
j_call: TRBJ1-6
v_call: TRBV7-2
d_call: -
cdr3_nt: TGTGCCAGCAGCTTAGGAGGGGGAAATTATTCACCCCTCCACTTT
cdr3_aa: CASSLGGGNYSPLHF

clone_size: -
j_call: TRBJ2-6
v_call: TRBV15
d_call: -
cdr3_nt: TGTGCCACCAGCCGAGACTCGGGATCGGGGGCCAACGTCCTGACTTTC
cdr3_aa: CATSRDSGSGANVLTF

clone_size: -
j_call: TRBJ1-2
v_call: TRBV20-1
d_call: TRBD1
cdr3_nt: TGCAGTGCTAGGGCCCCGGTAAGACAGGGGGACTATGGCTACACCTTC
cdr3_aa: CSARAPVRQGDYGYTF

clone_size: -
j_call: TRBJ2-1
v_call: TRBV5-1
d_call: -
cdr3_nt: TGCGCCAGCAGCTTGTTGGGGGGGCGCTCCTACAATGAGCAGTTCTTC
cdr3_aa: CASSLLGGRSYNEQFF

clone_size: -
j_call: TRBJ1-6
v_call: TRBV11-2
d_call: TRBD1
cdr3_nt: TGTGCCAGCAGCTTTGACAGGGCCTATAATTCACCCCTCCACTTT
cdr3_aa: CASSFDRAYNSPLHF

clone_size: -
j_call: TRBJ2-1
v_call: TRBV11-2
d_call: TRBD2
cdr3_nt: TGTGCCAGCAGTTTTGAGCGGGGGGTCATCGACGAGCAGTTCTTC
cdr3_aa: CASSFERGVIDEQFF

clone_size: -
j_call: TRBJ1-5
v_call: TRBV15
d_call: TRBD1
cdr3_nt: TGTGCCACCAGCAAAGGGACAGGAGATCAGCCCCAGCATTTT
cdr3_aa: CATSKGTGDQPQHF

clone_size: -
j_call: TRBJ1-4
v_call: TRBV20-1
d_call: -
cdr3_nt: TGCAGTGCTGGTACGGGCCCACTGGGAGAAAAACTGTTTTTT
cdr3_aa: CSAGTGPLGEKLFF

clone_size: -
j_call: TRBJ1-6
v_call: TRBV12-3/TRBV12-4
d_call: -
cdr3_nt: TGTGCCAGCAGTTTAGATCTTTCCAGGCCGAATTCACCCCTCCACTTT
cdr3_aa: CASSLDLSRPNSPLHF

clone_size: -
j_call: TRBJ1-1
v_call: TRBV24-1
d_call: -
cdr3_nt: TGTGCCACCAGTGATCAGGGGAACACTGAAGCTTTCTTT
cdr3_aa: CATSDQGNTEAFF

clone_size: -
j_call: TRBJ2-7
v_call: TRBV12-3/TRBV12-4
d_call: -
cdr3_nt: TGTGCCAGCAGTTTACTGGTCTACGAGCAGTACTTC
cdr3_aa: CASSLLVYEQYF

clone_size: -
j_call: TRBJ1-2
v_call: TRBV29-1
d_call: -
cdr3_nt: TGCAGCGTTGAGAAGGATGGTGGCTACACCTTC
cdr3_aa: CSVEKDGGYTF

clone_size: -
j_call: TRBJ2-7
v_call: TRBV28
d_call: -
cdr3_nt: TGTGCCAGCAGCCCGGGACTCTACGAGCAGTACTTC
cdr3_aa: CASSPGLYEQYF

clone_size: -
j_call: TRBJ2-3
v_call: TRBV6-1
d_call: -
cdr3_nt: TGTGCCAGCAGTGAAGCGCGCAGCACAGATACGCAGTATTTT
cdr3_aa: CASSEARSTDTQYF

clone_size: -
j_call: TRBJ2-3
v_call: TRBV11-1
d_call: TRBD2
cdr3_nt: TGTGCCAGCAGCCCCCCCGGACTAGCGGGGACAGATACGCAGTATTTT
cdr3_aa: CASSPPGLAGTDTQYF

clone_size: -
j_call: TRBJ1-4
v_call: TRBV5-1
d_call: TRBD1
cdr3_nt: TGCGCCAGCAGCGTGGGGGACAGATCTAATGAAAAACTGTTTTTT
cdr3_aa: CASSVGDRSNEKLFF